This T cell receptor beta chain was observed in a study of T cell responses to AZD1222 COVID-19 vaccine. Study-level points and caveats: Regions 160-218 and 743-854 dominated among vaccine-associated CD4 TCRs spanning spike.

A remark on this clone: As yet, its antigen is unknown.

From germline, CDR1 is LNHDA and CDR2 SQIVND (reference sequence). Between the trimmed V and J ends, which lost 5 bases and 8 bases, there was a span of 19 bases. The CDR3 covers 15 residues. TCRdb keeps only in-frame clones here, not all; method: immunoSEQ multiplex PCR. The sample lists 130,000 or so clones; roughly nine tenths were seen once. Sample: peripheral blood, taken 28 days after the second AZD1222 dose. This sequence was found in an adult who received the AZD1222 COVID-19 vaccine. The rearrangement uses TRBV19 and TRBJ2-1; D unresolved. CDR3 DNA: TGTGCCAGTAGTCCACTGGGCGGTACCTGGGATGAGCAGTTCTTC. This encodes CASSPLGGTWDEQFF.